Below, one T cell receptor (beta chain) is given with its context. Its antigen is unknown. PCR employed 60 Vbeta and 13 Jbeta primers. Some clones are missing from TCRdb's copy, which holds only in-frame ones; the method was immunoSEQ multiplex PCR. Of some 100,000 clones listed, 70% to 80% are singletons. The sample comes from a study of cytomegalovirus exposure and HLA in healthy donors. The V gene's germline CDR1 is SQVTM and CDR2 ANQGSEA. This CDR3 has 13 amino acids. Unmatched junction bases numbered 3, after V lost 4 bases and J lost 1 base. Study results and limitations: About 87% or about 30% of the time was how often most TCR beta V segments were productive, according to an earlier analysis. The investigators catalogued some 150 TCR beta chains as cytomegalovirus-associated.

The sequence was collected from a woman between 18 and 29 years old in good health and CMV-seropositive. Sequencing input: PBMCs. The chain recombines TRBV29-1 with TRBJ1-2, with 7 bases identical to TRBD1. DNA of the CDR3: TGCAGCGTTGGCAGGGGGAATAACTATGGCTACACCTTC. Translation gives CSVGRGNNYGYTF.